The T cell receptor beta chain under discussion was sequenced for a study of cytomegalovirus exposure and HLA in healthy donors (dated by TCRdb to 2015 to 2018). Notes on the research overall: An earlier analysis of some 620 of the donors reported about 260 Gb of sequence data and about 120 million unique TCR beta sequences obtained from about 200 million T cells. The study combined high-throughput TCR immunosequencing, statistical association of individual TCRs with disease status, and machine learning to predict cytomegalovirus infection status. Every discovery cohort repertoire had been produced on one sequencing platform. The genetic ancestry cluster associated with self-reported Caucasian donors included around four fifths of the approximately 410 genotyped donors. Using immunosequencing, the study profiled T cell repertoires from about 610 subjects and related those repertoires to cytomegalovirus serostatus. Across about 380 genotyped donors of the cohort, an average of about 200,000 unique TCR beta nucleotide sequences per donor were sequenced, and roughly 20% of those sequences were non-productive. An early release that covered 640 HLA-typed donors contained approximately 300 gigabases of sequencing data and roughly 84 million unique TCR sequences. In an earlier analysis of 500 to 650 of the donors, high-throughput TCR beta sequencing was used to judge whether each TCR beta V gene segment behaved as functional or pseudogenic. The study aimed to test whether cataloging public T cell receptors could reveal signatures of past pathogen exposure. Donor age, sex, ethnicity and CMV serostatus were collected together with the repertoire data. A separate validation cohort of 100 to 150 different subjects was used in addition to the 666-subject first cohort. Typing coverage differed by locus: A, B, C, DRB1 and DQB1 were typed in about 620-630 donors, DQA1 in roughly 510, DPA1 in approximately 610, and DPB1 in 450 to 480. HLA typing covered class I and class II loci at four-digit resolution. Genome-wide SNP genotypes for about three fifths of the 666 donors were used in a later genetic analysis, which treated that subset as a discovery cohort. A later analysis re-analyzed previously published TCR beta repertoires from approximately 700 donors and added high-resolution HLA genotyping to study TCR occurrence patterns. A handful of DR-DQ haplotypes were handled as single units for association and clustering because linkage in the cohort was strong. Rather than using new phenotypic data, the later analysis identified candidate immune exposures from TCR beta sequences and from how often those sequences occurred across donors. On the study overall, not on this receptor specifically: A later genetic analysis associated a missense DCLRE1C variant with V-gene and J-gene trimming of TCR beta chains, and an independent cohort replicated the association. A cluster of highly shared sequence variants was judged likely to be a technical artifact of the sequencing pipeline. A few of the identified cytomegalovirus-associated TCR beta chains were confirmed in vitro to be specific for cytomegalovirus antigens. In a later analysis, HLA-associated TCR beta chains showed more clonal expansion and lower generation probabilities than non-associated chains that were equally common. In a later genetic analysis, fewer N-insertions in productive TCRs were reported among donors in an Asian-associated ancestry cluster than the 666-donor mean. Sequencing depth was assumed to be roughly uniform across donors in the presence/absence analyses, though that assumption may not hold. According to the authors, the approach could potentially be generalized to other disease states and immunological phenotypes. While some public TCRs were present in many individuals, most TCR sequences turned up only very rarely across donors. CMV serostatus was the only immune exposure information available for the cohort. Broadly in line with IMGT annotations, most TCR beta V segments showed up in productive rearrangements about 87% or about 30% of the time in an earlier analysis of 450 to 600 of the donors. The cohort was sequenced for TCR beta chains only, and without alpha or paired-chain data the features that could be detected were limited. When HLA alleles, especially DR and DQ, strongly co-occurred, attributing TCR associations to individual alleles was difficult. A further reported finding was that TCR beta sequences accurately predicted the HLA-A and HLA-B alleles for most subjects in the first cohort. Specific HLA alleles were associated with some 15,000 TCR beta sequences at a false discovery rate of 0.05 in a later analysis. The study gave a list of under 200 TCR beta chains associated with cytomegalovirus. Correlated functional status among segregating V segments might reflect linkage disequilibrium, but an unknown experimental factor could not be ruled out. The 87-base-pair reads could not distinguish some IMGT-functional V segments, including TRBV6-2 and TRBV6-3, so those segments were excluded. According to a later analysis, TCR association rates differed among HLA loci, with DRB1 alleles showing the most associated TCRs and HLA-C alleles showing the fewest. A later analysis reported that several top co-occurrence clusters appeared linked to parvovirus B19, influenza, CMV and Epstein-Barr virus. The classifier was reported to diagnose cytomegalovirus status with high specificity and sensitivity in both the original cohort and the validation cohort. According to a later analysis, most CMV-associated TCR beta chains appeared to be HLA-restricted, and the HLA associations seemed to be driven largely by CMV exposure. About 17 rarely observed V segments, including chromosome 9 orphons, were excluded from the earlier analysis of some 590 of the donors because counts were too low. Because some donors lacked HLA typing at each locus, the association tests relied only on the typed subset.

The receptor library was made with the immunoSEQ multiplex PCR assay. For the multiplex PCR, a mixture combining 60 forward primers for TCR Vbeta segments and 13 reverse primers for TCR Jbeta segments was used. The CDR3 region of rearranged TCR beta genes was amplified from genomic DNA by a multiplex PCR assay. The amplified TCR beta libraries were sequenced on the Illumina HiSeq System as 87-base-pair reads. In the paper's pipeline: In a later analysis, tens of millions of unique TCR beta chains were counted across the roughly 610 repertoires, and roughly 11 million of these chains were shared by at least two donors. A nearest-neighbor algorithm error-corrected the raw reads and collapsed the reads into unique sequences, merging closely related sequences to remove PCR and sequencing errors. To assign V, D and J gene segments, CDR3 sequences were aligned to IMGT reference sequences. For a sequence to be retained, a match of at least six nucleotides was required to both a V gene segment and a J gene segment. Rearrangements were called productive when the CDR3 lacked stop codons and stayed in frame with V and J; all others were non-productive. CDR3 was defined according to IMGT convention as the region running from the second conserved V-encoded cysteine to the conserved J-encoded phenylalanine. In an earlier analysis of some 550 of the donors, sequences lacking an unambiguous match to a single V gene segment were excluded. An earlier analysis of fewer than 750 of the donors called V segments functional above 56.7% productive rearrangements and segregating when the between-donor standard deviation exceeded 5%. A statistical classification framework was developed to diagnose cytomegalovirus status using the catalog of TCR beta chain sequences. A later analysis assigned V and J genes by comparing TCR nucleotide sequences with IMGT/GENE-DB human TR gene sequences. A later analysis assigned CDR3 sequences and most-parsimonious VDJ recombination scenarios with the TCRdist pipeline. In a later analysis, every TCR beta chain was defined by the combination of its CDR3 amino acid sequence and its V-gene family, and reads without a unique V-gene family were dropped. As a way to deal with suspected cross-contamination and a sequencing artifact, a later analysis dropped roughly 600 nucleotide sequences that were highly shared and had low generation probability. For each public chain, a later analysis derived a clonal expansion index from normalized ranks of inferred template counts within each repertoire. A later analysis computed generation probabilities with a VDJ recombination model fitted to out-of-frame rearrangements, and checked the results against IGoR. A later analysis scored TCR-TCR, TCR-HLA and TCR-CMV co-occurrence with hypergeometric tests, applying a repertoire-size bias correction to TCR pairs. To estimate false discovery rates, a later analysis permuted the HLA or CMV assignments 20 times. In a later analysis, co-occurring TCRs were grouped using DBSCAN, and TCRdist sequence similarity was added for clustering within HLA-allele-positive subsets. Repertoires with fewer than 30,000 or more than 120,000 public chains, plus five repertoires with anomalous nucleotide sharing, were excluded from co-occurrence clustering. TCRdb stores this immuneACCESS table with in-frame sequences only. Part of the clones is absent; in the studies checked, under half of the shortfall reflects unresolved V genes, and no reason is known for the rest. That table gives V, J and clone size, and the DNA gave D and trimming. Per the sample table, the count is approximately 130,000 clones. The top ten clonotypes cover roughly 2% of the sample.

The cohort was made up of hundreds of healthy bone marrow donors. At the time of sampling, every cohort member was nominally healthy, though immune exposures that went unrecorded were likely present. The donor tested CMV seronegative and was one of the 352 seronegative cohort members. Each donor provided a peripheral blood sample, and peripheral blood mononuclear cells were used for TCR beta sequencing. Genomic DNA extraction from the blood cell samples was performed with the Qiagen DNeasy Blood Extraction Kit. The CDR3 runs 13 amino acids, cysteine and phenylalanine included. The read is trimmed to its CDR3 DNA, 39 bases read in frame from base 1. The germline V gene (reference sequence) yields MNHEY for CDR1 and SMNVEV for CDR2. V is reduced by 3 bases and J by 6 bases, leaving a spacing of 12 bases between them. A remark on this clone: What this receptor recognizes is not known.

Sequencing was performed on PBMCs. The rearranged chain carries TRBV27 and TRBJ2-7; the best D guess is TRBD2, with 5 bases matching. This sequence originates from a woman aged 60-70 years in good health and CMV-seronegative. The DNA sequence is as follows: TGTGCCAGCAGTTTTGGTGTGGCGGGCGAGCAGTACTTC. This codes for CASSFGVAGEQYF.